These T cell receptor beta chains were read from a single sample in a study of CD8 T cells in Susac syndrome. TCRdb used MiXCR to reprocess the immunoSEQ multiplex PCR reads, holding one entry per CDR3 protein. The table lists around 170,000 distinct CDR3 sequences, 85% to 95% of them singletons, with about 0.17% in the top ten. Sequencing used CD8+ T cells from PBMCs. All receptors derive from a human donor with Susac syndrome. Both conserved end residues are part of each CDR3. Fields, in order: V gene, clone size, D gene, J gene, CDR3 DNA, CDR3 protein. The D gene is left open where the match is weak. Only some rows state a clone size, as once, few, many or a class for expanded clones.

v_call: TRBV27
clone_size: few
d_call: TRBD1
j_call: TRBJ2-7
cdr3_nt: TGTGCCAGCAGTTTGGCCGGGACAGGGGGGTACGAGCAGTACTTC
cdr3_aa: CASSLAGTGGYEQYF

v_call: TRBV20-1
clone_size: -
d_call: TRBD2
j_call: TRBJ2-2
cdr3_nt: TGCAGTGCTGGCGGGACTAGCGGGGCCGAGAACACCGGGGAGCTGTTTTTT
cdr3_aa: CSAGGTSGAENTGELFF

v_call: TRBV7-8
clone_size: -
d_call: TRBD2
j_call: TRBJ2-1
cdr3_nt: TGTGCCAGCAGCCAGGGACTAGCGGGGGGTCACAATGAGCAGTTCTTC
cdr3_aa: CASSQGLAGGHNEQFF

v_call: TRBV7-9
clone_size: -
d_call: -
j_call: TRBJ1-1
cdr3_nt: TGTGCCAGCAGCTTTTGGGGGGAGAACACTGAAGCTTTCTTT
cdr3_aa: CASSFWGENTEAFF

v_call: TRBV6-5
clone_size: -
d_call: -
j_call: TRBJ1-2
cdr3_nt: TGTGCCAGCATCGGCAGGACGGGAGGCTACACCTTC
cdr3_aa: CASIGRTGGYTF

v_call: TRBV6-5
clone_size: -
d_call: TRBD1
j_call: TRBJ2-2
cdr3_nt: TGTGCCAGCAGCTACCCTCCGGACAGGGGCTTCACCGGGGAGCTGTTTTTT
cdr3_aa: CASSYPPDRGFTGELFF

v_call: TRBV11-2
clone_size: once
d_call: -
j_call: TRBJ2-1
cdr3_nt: TGTGCCAGCAGCACACGGAGCTCCTACAATGAGCAGTTCTTC
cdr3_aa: CASSTRSSYNEQFF

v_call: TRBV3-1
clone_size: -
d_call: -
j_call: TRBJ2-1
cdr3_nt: TGTGCCAGCAGCCAAGGTACGGGGGGCGGTGAGCAGTTCTTC
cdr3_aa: CASSQGTGGGEQFF

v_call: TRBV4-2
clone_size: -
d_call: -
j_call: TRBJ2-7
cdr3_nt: TGTGCCAGCAGCCAAGGAACTTCGACATTTTCCGAGCAGTACTTC
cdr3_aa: CASSQGTSTFSEQYF

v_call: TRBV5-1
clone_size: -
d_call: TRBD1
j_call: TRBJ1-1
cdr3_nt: TGCGCCAGCAGTTGGGGACAGGAAGCTTTCTTT
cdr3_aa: CASSWGQEAFF

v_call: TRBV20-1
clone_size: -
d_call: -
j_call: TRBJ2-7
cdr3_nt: TGCAGTGCTAGGTTTCAGCGGTCCTACGAGCAGTACTTC
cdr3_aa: CSARFQRSYEQYF

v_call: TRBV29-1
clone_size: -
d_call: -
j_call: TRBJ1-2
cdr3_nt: TGCAGCGTTGTGTCCCGATCCTATGGCTACACCTTC
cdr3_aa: CSVVSRSYGYTF

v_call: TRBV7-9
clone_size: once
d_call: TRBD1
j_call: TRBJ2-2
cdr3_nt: TGTGCCAGCAGCCGAATAAGGACAGGGCTGGACGGGGAGCTGTTTTTT
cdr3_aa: CASSRIRTGLDGELFF

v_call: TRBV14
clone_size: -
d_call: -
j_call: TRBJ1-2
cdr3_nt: TGTGCCAGCAGCCAACTGGTAAACTATGGCTACACCTTC
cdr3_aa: CASSQLVNYGYTF